These T cell receptor beta chains were read from a single sample in a study of Ad26.COV2.S vaccination and SARS-CoV-2 variants. Produced via immunoSEQ multiplex PCR; TCRdb's table is partial and in-frame only. The data hold about 450,000 clones, with 80% to 90% observed a single time. Source: peripheral blood, taken in a trial of Ad26.COV2.S vaccine versus placebo. These receptor sequences come from a person aged 18-65 years who received the Ad26.COV2.S COVID-19 vaccine or a placebo. CDR3s include the opening cysteine and the closing phenylalanine or tryptophan. The D gene is left open where the match is weak. The size field is filled for only some rows; it gives once, few, many or a size class.

NA	TRBJ1-6	TRBV2	once	CASSDSNLNSPLHF	TGTGCCAGCAGTGATTCCAACCTAAATTCACCCCTCCACTTT
NA	TRBJ2-5	TRBV7-2	NA	CASSNTEGNEETQYF	TGTGCCAGCAGCAACACGGAGGGTAACGAAGAGACCCAGTACTTC
NA	TRBJ1-1	TRBV5-1	NA	CASSLLVKGAEAFF	TGCGCCAGCAGCTTACTTGTCAAGGGCGCTGAAGCTTTCTTT
NA	TRBJ2-3	TRBV20-1	NA	CSARRGDTQYF	TGCAGTGCTAGGAGGGGAGATACGCAGTATTTT
NA	TRBJ1-4	TRBV4-2	NA	CASSQDQVLKEKLFF	TGTGCCAGCAGCCAAGATCAAGTTTTAAAGGAAAAACTGTTTTTT
NA	TRBJ2-4	TRBV13	NA	CASSLAVAKNIQYF	TGTGCCAGCAGCTTAGCAGTAGCCAAAAACATTCAGTACTTC
TRBD1	TRBJ1-2	TRBV5-7	NA	CASSNPGQGDYGYTF	TGTGCCAGCAGCAATCCGGGACAGGGGGACTATGGCTACACCTTC
NA	TRBJ1-2	TRBV10-3	few	CAISGPGTNYGYTF	TGTGCCATCAGTGGTCCCGGGACTAACTATGGCTACACCTTC
NA	TRBJ2-1	TRBV11-3	NA	CASSLGSPGADEQFF	TGTGCCAGCAGCTTAGGATCCCCAGGGGCCGATGAGCAGTTCTTC
NA	TRBJ2-7	TRBV5-8	NA	CASTLPLGLPNPEQYF	TGTGCCAGCACCCTTCCCCTCGGACTACCCAATCCCGAGCAGTACTTC